This T cell receptor (beta chain) comes out of a study of shared clonotypes between healthy human individuals. Study background: Each donor contributed plates that comprised three CD4 naive, three CD4 memory, two CD8 naive and one CD8 memory.

Libraries were prepared by immunoSEQ multiplex PCR; TCRdb keeps only in-frame clonotypes and omits some of them. Of roughly 2.2 million clones listed, 93% are singletons. Comment on this clone: The sample holds other DNA sequences that translate to the same CDR3.

This CDR3 has 12 amino acids. Germline CDR1 MNHNY, CDR2 SVGAGI (reference sequence). Trimming shortened V by 0 bases and J by 6 bases, and 3 bases separated the two germline ends. The receptor's source is a man between 18 and 29 years old in good health. Some clones in this sample may be carry-over from other donors' samples. V gene TRBV6-6 combines with J gene TRBJ2-1; D is ambiguous. Sequencing was done on a sample of naive CD4+ T cells from PBMCs. Subset meaning: CD45RA+ positively selected. This CDR3 is CASSYSGNEQFF. The CDR3 bases are TGTGCCAGCAGTTACTCGGGCAATGAGCAGTTCTTC.